This T cell receptor beta chain was captured by sequencing in a study of identical twins. Study-wide points: Monozygotic twin pairs showed more out-of-frame TCR alpha sharing than models estimated. Out-of-frame beta sequences exhibited a weaker degree of excess twin sharing. Part of the zero-insertion signal could reflect confounding by invariant MAIT and iNKT cells.

Among all donors, each was a healthy Caucasian. TCRdb reprocessed the 5' RACE reads with MiXCR, giving one entry per CDR3 protein. The sample includes about 1.7 million distinct CDR3 sequences, 32% seen only once; the top ten take under 0.35%. Concerning this clonotype: Its cognate antigen is unknown.

Material for sequencing was cord blood. The receptor was isolated from a newborn girl in good health.

In DNA, the CDR3 is TGTGCCAGCAGCCATGTAGGGTCCTACAATGAGCAGTTCTTC. Translated, it gives CASSHVGSYNEQFF. V gene TRBV3-1 combines with J gene TRBJ2-1, with no clear D. V lost 3 bases to trimming and J lost 1 base, with 7 bases between them. The CDR3 has 14 residues. From germline, CDR1 is LGHDT and CDR2 YNNKEL (reference sequence).